The TCR beta chain described here comes from a study of cytotoxic CD8 clonotypes in ibrutinib-treated CLL. The V gene lost 4 bases and the J gene lost 1 base, with 13 bases spanning the gap. The CDR3 has 15 amino acids. Germline V CDR1 and CDR2: MNHEY, SVGAGI. Only in-frame clones appear in the TCRdb table, and some are missing; sequencing was by immunoSEQ multiplex PCR. The profile shows approximately 190,000 clones, 70% of them singletons. The sequencing used PBMCs, collected after 12 months of ibrutinib treatment. This sequence originates from a human donor with chronic lymphocytic leukemia. V gene TRBV6-5 combines with J gene TRBJ1-1; the D gene is possibly TRBD1 (6 bases). CDR3: CASSFSRDTNTEAFF. The CDR3 DNA follows: TGTGCCAGCAGTTTTAGCCGGGACACGAACACTGAAGCTTTCTTT.